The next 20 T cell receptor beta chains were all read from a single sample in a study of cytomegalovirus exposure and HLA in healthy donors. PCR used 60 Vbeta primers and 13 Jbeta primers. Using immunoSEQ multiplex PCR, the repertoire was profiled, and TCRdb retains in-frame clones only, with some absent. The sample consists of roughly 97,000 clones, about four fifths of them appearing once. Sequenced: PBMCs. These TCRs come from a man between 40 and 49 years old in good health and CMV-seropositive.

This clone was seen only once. CDR3 sequence: CASSPGGGNYNEQFF. The DNA for the CDR3 is TGTGCCAGCAGTCCCGGCGGGGGAAACTACAATGAGCAGTTCTTC. V is TRBV6-5 and J is TRBJ2-1; TRBD2 matches at 7 bases. The junction had 7 bases not matched to a gene; V was cut back by 5 bases and J by 3 bases. Germline V CDR1 and CDR2: MNHEY, SVGAGI. This CDR3 contains 15 residues.

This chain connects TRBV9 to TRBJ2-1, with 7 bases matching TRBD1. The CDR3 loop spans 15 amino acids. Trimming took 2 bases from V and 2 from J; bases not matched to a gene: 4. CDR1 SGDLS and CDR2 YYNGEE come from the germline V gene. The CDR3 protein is CASSVTGTTYNEQFF. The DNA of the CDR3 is TGTGCCAGCAGCGTGACAGGGACCACCTACAATGAGCAGTTCTTC.

CDR3 in amino acids: CASSERRSSGNTIYF. CDR3 DNA sequence: TGTGCCAGCAGTGAACGCCGGAGCTCTGGAAACACCATATATTTT. This sequence joins TRBV6-1 and TRBJ1-3; no clear D. The CDR3 extends over 15 amino acids. V was clipped by 2 bases and J by 0 bases, with 8 bases between them. The germline V gene encodes CDR1 MNHNS and CDR2 SASEGT.

DNA for the CDR3: TGTGCCAGCAGGGGGGCCGCTGGGGAAAAACTGTTTTTT. As protein: CASRGAAGEKLFF. V usage is TRBV2 and J usage is TRBJ1-4; TRBD1 is a possible D gene (6 bases). V gave up 6 bases and J gave up 8 bases, with 13 bases separating them. This CDR3 comprises 13 residues. The germline CDR1 and CDR2 sequences are SNHLY and FYNNEI.

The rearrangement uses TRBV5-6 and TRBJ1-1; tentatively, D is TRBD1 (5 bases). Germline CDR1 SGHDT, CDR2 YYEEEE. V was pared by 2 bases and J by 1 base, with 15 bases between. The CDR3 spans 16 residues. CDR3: CASSFNGAVRNTEAFF. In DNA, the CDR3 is TGTGCCAGCAGCTTTAATGGGGCCGTACGGAACACTGAAGCTTTCTTT.

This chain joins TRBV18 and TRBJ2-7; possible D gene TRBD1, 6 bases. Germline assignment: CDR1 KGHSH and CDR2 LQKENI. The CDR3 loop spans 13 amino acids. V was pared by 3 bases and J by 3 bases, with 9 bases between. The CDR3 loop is CASSPRTDYEQYF. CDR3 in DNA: TGTGCCAGCTCACCTCGGACAGACTACGAGCAGTACTTC.

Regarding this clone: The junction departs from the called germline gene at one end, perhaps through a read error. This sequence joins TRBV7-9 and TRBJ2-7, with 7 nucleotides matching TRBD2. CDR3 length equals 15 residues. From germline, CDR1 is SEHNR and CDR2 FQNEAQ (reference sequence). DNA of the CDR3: TGTTCCAGCAGTTCTAACCCGGGGGGAACCTACGAGCAGTACTTC. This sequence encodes CSSSSNPGGTYEQYF.

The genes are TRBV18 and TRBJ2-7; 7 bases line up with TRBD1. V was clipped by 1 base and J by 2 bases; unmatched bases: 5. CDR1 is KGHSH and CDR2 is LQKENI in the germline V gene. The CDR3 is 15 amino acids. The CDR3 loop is CASSPREGAAYEQYF. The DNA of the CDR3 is TGTGCCAGCTCACCACGAGAGGGGGCGGCCTACGAGCAGTACTTC.

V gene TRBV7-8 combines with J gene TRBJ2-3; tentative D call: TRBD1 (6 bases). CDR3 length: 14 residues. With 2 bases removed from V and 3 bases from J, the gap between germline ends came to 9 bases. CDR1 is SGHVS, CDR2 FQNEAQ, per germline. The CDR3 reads CASSLLQGTDTQYF. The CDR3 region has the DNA TGTGCCAGCAGCTTACTACAGGGAACAGATACGCAGTATTTT.

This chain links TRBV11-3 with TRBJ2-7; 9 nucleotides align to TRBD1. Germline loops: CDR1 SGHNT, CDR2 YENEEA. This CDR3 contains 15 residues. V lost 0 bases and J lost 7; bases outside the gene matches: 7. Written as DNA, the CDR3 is TGTGCCAGCAGCTTAGACGCCACCGGGACAGGGGAGCAGTACTTC. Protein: CASSLDATGTGEQYF. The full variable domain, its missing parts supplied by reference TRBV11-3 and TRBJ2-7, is EAGVVQSPRYKIIEKKQPVAFWCNPISGHNTLYWYLQNLGQGPELLIRYENEEAVDDSQLPKDRFSAERLKGVDSTLKIQPAELGDSAVYLCASSLDATGTGEQYFGPGTRLTVT.

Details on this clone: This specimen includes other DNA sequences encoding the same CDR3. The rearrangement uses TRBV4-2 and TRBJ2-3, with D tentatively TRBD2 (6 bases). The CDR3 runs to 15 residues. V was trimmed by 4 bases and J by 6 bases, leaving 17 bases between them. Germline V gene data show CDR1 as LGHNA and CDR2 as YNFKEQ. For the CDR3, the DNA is TGTGCCAGCAGCCGGGACCGGCGGAGGGCGGATACGCAGTATTTT. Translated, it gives CASSRDRRRADTQYF.

Here the CDR3 DNA reads TGTGCCAGCAGTGATCTGGGGGCCATTGCGGAGTTCGAAAAACTGTTTTTT. Encoded protein: CASSDLGAIAEFEKLFF. This rearrangement joins TRBV6-1 to TRBJ1-4, with D possibly TRBD1 on 6 matching bases. V was pared by 3 bases and J by 8 bases, with 22 bases between. The CDR3 contains 17 residues. Per germline, CDR1 MNHNS and CDR2 SASEGT.

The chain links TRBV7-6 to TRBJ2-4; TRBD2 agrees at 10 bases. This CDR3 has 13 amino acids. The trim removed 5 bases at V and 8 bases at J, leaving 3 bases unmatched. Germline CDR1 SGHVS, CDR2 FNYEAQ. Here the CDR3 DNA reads TGTGCCAGCAGCCCTAGCGGGAGCTACATTCAGTACTTC. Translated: CASSPSGSYIQYF.

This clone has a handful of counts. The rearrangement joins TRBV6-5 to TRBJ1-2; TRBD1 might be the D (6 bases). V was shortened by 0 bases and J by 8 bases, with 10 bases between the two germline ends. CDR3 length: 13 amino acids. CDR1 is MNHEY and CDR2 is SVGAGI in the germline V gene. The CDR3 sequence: CASSYSVRGGYTF. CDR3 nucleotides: TGTGCCAGCAGTTACTCGGTCAGGGGAGGCTACACCTTC.

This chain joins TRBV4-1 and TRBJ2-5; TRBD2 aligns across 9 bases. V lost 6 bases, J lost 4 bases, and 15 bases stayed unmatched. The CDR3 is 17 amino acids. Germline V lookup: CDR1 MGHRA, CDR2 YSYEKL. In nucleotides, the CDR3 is TGCGCCAGCAGTCTACCTCGGGTTAGCGGGAGTGGAGAGACCCAGTACTTC. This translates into CASSLPRVSGSGETQYF.

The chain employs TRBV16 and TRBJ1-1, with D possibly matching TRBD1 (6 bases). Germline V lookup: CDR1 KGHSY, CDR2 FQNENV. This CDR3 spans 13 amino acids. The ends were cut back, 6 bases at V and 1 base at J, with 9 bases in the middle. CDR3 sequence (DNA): TGTGCCAGCAGTCCACAGGGGAACACTGAAGCTTTCTTT. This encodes CASSPQGNTEAFF.

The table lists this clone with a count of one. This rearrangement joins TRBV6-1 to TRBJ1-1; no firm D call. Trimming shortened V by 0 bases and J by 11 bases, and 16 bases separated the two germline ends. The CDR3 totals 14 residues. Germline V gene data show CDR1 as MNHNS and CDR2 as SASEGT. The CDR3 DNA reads TGTGCCAGCAGTGAAGCGCTTCGGGGATTTTATGCTTTCTTT. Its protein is CASSEALRGFYAFF.

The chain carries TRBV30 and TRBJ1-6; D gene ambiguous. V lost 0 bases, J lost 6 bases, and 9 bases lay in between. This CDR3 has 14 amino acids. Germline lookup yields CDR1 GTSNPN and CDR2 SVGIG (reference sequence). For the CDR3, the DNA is TGTGCCTGGAGTGTTAGTCTACTTAATTCACCCCTCCACTTT. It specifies CAWSVSLLNSPLHF.

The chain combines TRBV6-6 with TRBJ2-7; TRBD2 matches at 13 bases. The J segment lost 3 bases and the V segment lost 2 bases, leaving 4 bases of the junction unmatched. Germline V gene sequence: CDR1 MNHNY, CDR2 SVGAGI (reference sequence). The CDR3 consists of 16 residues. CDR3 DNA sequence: TGTGCCAGCAGTTACCTCACTAGCGGGGGGGTCTACGAGCAGTACTTC. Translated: CASSYLTSGGVYEQYF.

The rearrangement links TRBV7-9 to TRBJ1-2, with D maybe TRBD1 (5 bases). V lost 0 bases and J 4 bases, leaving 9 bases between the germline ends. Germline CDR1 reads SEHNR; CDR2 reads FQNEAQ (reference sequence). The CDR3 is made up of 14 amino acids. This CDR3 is CASSLAMTAYGYTF. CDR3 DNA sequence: TGTGCCAGCAGCTTAGCCATGACAGCCTATGGCTACACCTTC.